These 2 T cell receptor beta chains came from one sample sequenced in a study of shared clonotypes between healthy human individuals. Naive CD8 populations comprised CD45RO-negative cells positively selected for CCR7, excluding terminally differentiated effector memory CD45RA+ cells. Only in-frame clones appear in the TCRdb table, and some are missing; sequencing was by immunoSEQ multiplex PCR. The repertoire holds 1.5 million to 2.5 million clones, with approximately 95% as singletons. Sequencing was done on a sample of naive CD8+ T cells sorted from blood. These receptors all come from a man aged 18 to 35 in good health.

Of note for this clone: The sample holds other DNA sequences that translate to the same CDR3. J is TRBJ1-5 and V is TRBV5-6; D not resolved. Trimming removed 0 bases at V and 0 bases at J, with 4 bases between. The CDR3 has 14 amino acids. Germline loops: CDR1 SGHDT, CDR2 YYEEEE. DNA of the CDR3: TGTGCCAGCAGCTTGGGGTATAGCAATCAGCCCCAGCATTTT. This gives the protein CASSLGYSNQPQHF.

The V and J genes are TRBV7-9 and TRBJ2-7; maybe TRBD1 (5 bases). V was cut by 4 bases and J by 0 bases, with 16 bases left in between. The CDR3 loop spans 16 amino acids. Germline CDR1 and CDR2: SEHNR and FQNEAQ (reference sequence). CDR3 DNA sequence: TGTGCCAGCAGCTCCCCGACGGGCAGGGACTCCTACGAGCAGTACTTC. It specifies CASSSPTGRDSYEQYF.